This T cell receptor (beta chain) was obtained from a study of OX40 agonist ivuxolimab in advanced cancers. In the study overall: Age averaged roughly 60 years (range roughly 23 to 80), and more than 80% were male. Study conclusions and caveats: Doses of 0.1 to 3.0 mg/kg were accompanied by clonal expansion of CD4+ and CD8+ blood T cells by week 6.

Autoimmune disease history or systemic immunosuppression barred patients. Libraries were prepared by immunoSEQ multiplex PCR; TCRdb keeps only in-frame clonotypes and omits some of them. The repertoire holds under 25,000 clones, with roughly 70% as singletons. Germline V CDR1 and CDR2: SGHVS, FQNEAQ. V dropped 2 bases and J dropped 2; count of bases not matched to a gene: 11. The CDR3 consists of 18 residues. About this clone itself: The antigen remains unidentified.

The input for sequencing was CD4+ or CD8+ T cells sorted from blood, taken in a trial of the OX40 agonist ivuxolimab. The rearrangement joins TRBV7-8 to TRBJ2-4; 8 nucleotides line up with TRBD2. The TCR sequence derives from an adult with an advanced solid tumor such as melanoma, head and neck, liver or kidney cancer. CDR3 coding DNA: TGTGCCAGCAGCTTACCCCCGGGACTAGGGGGGACCAAAAACATTCAGTACTTC. Its translation is CASSLPPGLGGTKNIQYF.